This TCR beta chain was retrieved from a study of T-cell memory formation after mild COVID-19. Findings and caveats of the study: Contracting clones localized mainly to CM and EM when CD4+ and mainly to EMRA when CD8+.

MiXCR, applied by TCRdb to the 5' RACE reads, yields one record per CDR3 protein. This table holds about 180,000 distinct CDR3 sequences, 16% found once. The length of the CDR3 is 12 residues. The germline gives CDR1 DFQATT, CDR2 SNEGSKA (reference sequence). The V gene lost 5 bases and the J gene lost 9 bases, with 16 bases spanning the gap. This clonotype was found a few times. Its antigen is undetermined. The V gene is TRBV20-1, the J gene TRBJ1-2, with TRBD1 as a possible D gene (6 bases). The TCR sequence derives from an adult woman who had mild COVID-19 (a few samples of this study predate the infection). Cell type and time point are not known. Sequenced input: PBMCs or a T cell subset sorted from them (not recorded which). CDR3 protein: CSAHLQGYSYTF. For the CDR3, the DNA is TGCAGTGCTCACCTGCAGGGGTATAGCTACACCTTC.